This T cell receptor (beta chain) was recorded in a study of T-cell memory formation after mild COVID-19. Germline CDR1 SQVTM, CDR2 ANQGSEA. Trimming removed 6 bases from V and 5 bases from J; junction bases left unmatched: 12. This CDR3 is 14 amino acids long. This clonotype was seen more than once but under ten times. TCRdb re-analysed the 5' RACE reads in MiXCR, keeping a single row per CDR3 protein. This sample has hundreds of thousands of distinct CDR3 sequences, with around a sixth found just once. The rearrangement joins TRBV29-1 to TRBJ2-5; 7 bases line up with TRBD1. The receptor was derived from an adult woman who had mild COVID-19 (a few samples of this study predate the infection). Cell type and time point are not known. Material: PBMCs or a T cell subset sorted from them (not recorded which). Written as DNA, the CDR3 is TGCAGCGTCCAGACAGGGTCGACGATTGAGACCCAGTACTTC. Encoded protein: CSVQTGSTIETQYF. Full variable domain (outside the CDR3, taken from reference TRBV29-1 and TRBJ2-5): SAVISQKPSRDICQRGTSLTIQCQVDSQVTMMFWYRQQPGQSLTLIATANQGSEATYESGFVIDKFPISRPNLTFSTLTVSNMSPEDSSIYLCSVQTGSTIETQYFGPGTRLLVL.